A selection of T cell receptor beta chains follows, all from one sample in a study of blood T cell repertoires in COVID-19. Repertoires were generated with immunoSEQ multiplex PCR, while TCRdb's copy carries only in-frame clones and drops some. The sample contains under 400,000 clones, 90% of which appear only once. Sample: peripheral blood. Receptors were obtained from a man between 18 and 29 years old with active or convalescent COVID-19. The conserved cysteine and the conserved F or W are not part of the CDR3 here.

length: 12
J: TRBJ2-1
V: TRBV19
CDR3: ATRTGQGRNEQF

length: 13
J: TRBJ2-1
V: TRBV4-2
CDR3: ASSQRQEQIGEQF

length: 11
J: TRBJ2-3
V: TRBV6-5
CDR3: ASRAGGADTQY

length: 13
J: TRBJ1-6
V: TRBV5-6
CDR3: ASSLARGYGSPLH

length: 13
J: TRBJ2-3
V: TRBV5-8
CDR3: ASSLGQGLADTQY

length: 14
J: TRBJ2-7
V: TRBV4-1
CDR3: ASSGASGVHSYEQY

length: 12
J: TRBJ2-7
V: TRBV28
CDR3: ASRGRQGSYEQY

length: 12
J: TRBJ1-2
V: TRBV4-2
CDR3: ASSQPGQGYGYT

length: 12
J: TRBJ1-2
V: TRBV4-2
CDR3: ASSQERQSYGYT

length: 12
J: TRBJ1-6
V: TRBV27
CDR3: ASRNRNDNSPLH

length: 14
J: TRBJ2-1
V: TRBV15
CDR3: ATSRAGGSGFNEQF

length: 12
J: TRBJ1-2
V: TRBV6-2/TRBV6-3
CDR3: ASSYSQGLAGYT

length: 16
J: TRBJ2-4
V: TRBV4-1
CDR3: ASSQGLAGGQSKNIQY

length: 14
J: TRBJ2-1
V: TRBV28
CDR3: ASSPERTGGYNEQF

length: 12
J: TRBJ1-6
V: TRBV28
CDR3: ASSLGTEYSPLH

length: 15
J: TRBJ1-1
V: TRBV30
CDR3: AWSLWDMVAKNTEAF

length: 12
J: TRBJ2-1
V: TRBV18
CDR3: ASSPYRGHNEQF

length: 13
J: TRBJ1-2
V: TRBV19
CDR3: ASRSRAGGSYGYT